The rows below give T cell receptor beta chains drawn from one sample of a study of blood T cell repertoires in COVID-19. Clones were sequenced by immunoSEQ multiplex PCR, and TCRdb holds only the in-frame ones, with some missing. The sample shows about 230,000 clones, around 84% of them seen only once. Sequenced sample: peripheral blood. All receptors come from a man in his fifties with COVID-19, enrolled during active disease. The CDR3 runs from the conserved cysteine through the conserved F or W. The D gene is left open where the match is weak. Size is omitted from some rows. Given values are once, few, many or a class for expanded clones.

abundance	v_gene	j_gene	d_gene	CDR3nt	CDR3aa
-	TRBV19	TRBJ2-3	TRBD2	TGTGCCAGTAGTGGGGGACTAGGGGCGTGGACAGATACGCAGTATTTT	CASSGGLGAWTDTQYF
-	TRBV20-1	TRBJ2-7	TRBD2	TGCAGTGCTAGTTCCCCGTGGACTAGCGGGAGTATTAGCTACGAGCAGTACTTC	CSASSPWTSGSISYEQYF
-	TRBV9	TRBJ1-1	-	TGTGCCAGCAGCGTAATGCAGGGCGAAGCTTTCTTT	CASSVMQGEAFF
-	TRBV5-4	TRBJ2-1	-	TGTGCCAGCAGCCACCGGGACAAAGCCTACAATGAGCAGTTCTTC	CASSHRDKAYNEQFF
-	TRBV27	TRBJ1-6	-	TGTGCCAGCAGTTTTCTCAGTTCGAATTCACCCCTCCACTTT	CASSFLSSNSPLHF
-	TRBV9	TRBJ1-2	-	TGTGCCAGCAGCTTTCTCCCGTCTGGGACGGGGGTGAGTTATGGCTACACCTTC	CASSFLPSGTGVSYGYTF
-	TRBV5-1	TRBJ1-3	-	TGCGCCAGCAGCCGTGACAGCTCTGGAAACACCATATATTTT	CASSRDSSGNTIYF
-	TRBV10-1	TRBJ2-2	-	TGCGCCAGCAGTGATGGTGGAGGGTTGCCCGGGGAGCTGTTTTTT	CASSDGGGLPGELFF
-	TRBV28	TRBJ1-2	-	TGTGCCAGCAGGGGGGACACCTTGGGTTTCGGCTATGGCTACACCTTC	CASRGDTLGFGYGYTF
medium-sized	TRBV10-3	TRBJ2-7	TRBD2	TGTGCCATCAGTGATAGGACTAGCGGGAACTACGAGCAGTACTTC	CAISDRTSGNYEQYF
-	TRBV9	TRBJ2-7	-	TGTGCCAGCAGCGTAGGGCCCGACAGTCCCTACGAGCAGTACTTC	CASSVGPDSPYEQYF
-	TRBV12-3/TRBV12-4	TRBJ1-1	-	TGTGCCAGCAGTTTAGGACAATCCACTGAAGCTTTCTTT	CASSLGQSTEAFF
-	TRBV6-6	TRBJ1-2	TRBD1	TGTGCCAGCAGTTACAACGACCAGGGACAGGGACGGGGCTACACCTTC	CASSYNDQGQGRGYTF
-	TRBV6-2/TRBV6-3	TRBJ2-5	-	TGTGCCAGCAGTCGGACAGAAGAGACCCAGTACTTC	CASSRTEETQYF
once	TRBV29-1	TRBJ1-1	TRBD1	TGCAGCTCTGGAGGGGGCATGAACACTGAAGCTTTCTTT	CSSGGGMNTEAFF
-	TRBV15	TRBJ2-3	-	TGTGCCACCTCGGGAACGGGACTCGACACAGATACGCAGTATTTT	CATSGTGLDTDTQYF
-	TRBV2	TRBJ2-5	TRBD1	TGTGCCAGCAGGCTAGACAGGGAGTACCAAGAGACCCAGTACTTC	CASRLDREYQETQYF
-	TRBV5-4	TRBJ1-2	-	TGTGCCAGCAGCTTGGAAACAGCTAAAAACTATGGCTACACCTTC	CASSLETAKNYGYTF
-	TRBV6-5	TRBJ1-1	TRBD1	TGTGCCAGCAGTTACATGGACAGGGCACCCCTTTTGGCTTTCTTT	CASSYMDRAPLLAFF
few	TRBV5-5	TRBJ2-7	-	TGTGCCAGCAGCTTGGTTGGCAGATCCTACGAGCAGTACTTC	CASSLVGRSYEQYF
-	TRBV5-1	TRBJ2-1	-	TGCGCCAGCAGGAGGACAGAAAACAATGAGCAGTTCTTC	CASRRTENNEQFF
few	TRBV18	TRBJ2-2	TRBD2	TGTGCCAGCTCGCCGACTAGCACCCGAGGGAGGAAGGAGCTGTTTTTT	CASSPTSTRGRKELFF
-	TRBV5-1	TRBJ2-1	-	TGCGCCAGCAGCTCTAACTCAAACCCTAGCTCCTACAATGAGCAGTTCTTC	CASSSNSNPSSYNEQFF
-	TRBV5-4	TRBJ1-1	TRBD1	TGTGCCAGCAGCTCCCAGACAGGGCATGAAGCTTTCTTT	CASSSQTGHEAFF
once	TRBV19	TRBJ2-2	-	TGTGCCAGTTTGGAGTCTCGGGTCACCGGGGAGCTGTTTTTT	CASLESRVTGELFF
-	TRBV6-5	TRBJ1-5	-	TGTGCCAGCAGTTACTCGAGGGGGAGCAATCAGCCCCAGCATTTT	CASSYSRGSNQPQHF
-	TRBV11-2	TRBJ1-6	-	TGTGCCAGCAGCTTAAGTGGAGGGAAGAATTCACCCCTCCACTTT	CASSLSGGKNSPLHF
-	TRBV3-1/TRBV3-2	TRBJ1-3	-	TGTGCCAGCAGCCAAGGGGGGGGTGGAAACACCATATATTTT	CASSQGGGGNTIYF
-	TRBV7-2	TRBJ2-7	-	TGTGCCAGCAGTAACACCGGACTCCCACCCTACGAGCAGTACTTC	CASSNTGLPPYEQYF
-	TRBV15	TRBJ2-1	-	TGTGCCACCAGCAGAGAACCCCCAGCGAGCTCCTACAATGAGCAGTTCTTC	CATSREPPASSYNEQFF
-	TRBV6-2/TRBV6-3	TRBJ2-1	TRBD1	TGTGCCAGCAGTTACTATTCGGGACAGGGGGTAGGGGTCTTC	CASSYYSGQGVGVF
-	TRBV19	TRBJ2-7	TRBD2	TGTGCCAGTAGTGGACTAGCGGGAAGGGGAGAGCAGTACTTC	CASSGLAGRGEQYF
-	TRBV6-5	TRBJ1-5	-	TGTGCCAGCAGCCTCCGGCCAGGGGCCGATCAGCCCCAGCATTTT	CASSLRPGADQPQHF
-	TRBV18	TRBJ2-2	TRBD1	TGTGCCAGCTCACGACAGGGGGACACCGGGGAGCTGTTTTTT	CASSRQGDTGELFF
-	TRBV24-1	TRBJ2-5	-	TGTGCCACCAGTGATCCCCCCACAGGGAAAGAGACCCAGTACTTC	CATSDPPTGKETQYF
-	TRBV6-5	TRBJ1-5	-	TGTGCCAGCAGTTATTTAGGCGGGTTTAGCAATCAGCCCCAGCATTTT	CASSYLGGFSNQPQHF
-	TRBV15	TRBJ1-1	-	TGTGCCACGACGAGATCGGGGGTTGTGAACACTGAAGCTTTCTTT	CATTRSGVVNTEAFF
-	TRBV27	TRBJ1-1	-	TGTGCCAGCAGTTTCTCCAACAAGAACACTGAAGCTTTCTTT	CASSFSNKNTEAFF
-	TRBV29-1	TRBJ2-3	-	TGCAGCGTCTCATACGGGTTGTCAGCAGATACGCAGTATTTT	CSVSYGLSADTQYF